This is a list of T cell receptor beta chains from one sample in a study of technical replicates of blood from a handful of donors. TCRdb's copy holds only in-frame clones and misses some; the assay was immunoSEQ multiplex PCR. Altogether roughly 68,000 clones are present, roughly 97% being singletons, with the ten largest covering around 0.29%. Sequenced sample: T cells isolated from PBMCs. These TCRs come from a human donor in good health. The CDR3 runs from the conserved cysteine through the conserved F or W. A D gene is named only where the DNA matches it firmly.

j_call,d_call,v_call,cdr3_nt,cdr3_aa
TRBJ1-1,.,TRBV11-3,TGTGCCAGCAGCTTAACAGTGAACACTGAAGCTTTCTTT,CASSLTVNTEAFF
TRBJ1-2,.,TRBV19,TGTGCCAGTAGTTCGCGGGGCAGCTCTGGCTACACCTTC,CASSSRGSSGYTF
TRBJ2-1,TRBD1,TRBV5-6,TGTGCCAGCAGCGTCGACAGGGAACCTTACAATGAGCAGTTCTTC,CASSVDREPYNEQFF
TRBJ2-3,.,TRBV11-1,TGTGCCAGCAGTTTGCTAGCTACGAGCACAGATACGCAGTATTTT,CASSLLATSTDTQYF
TRBJ1-1,.,TRBV5-1,TGCGCCAGCAGCTCCTACACTATGAACACTGAAGCTTTCTTT,CASSSYTMNTEAFF
TRBJ2-7,.,TRBV7-9,TGTGCCAGCAGCCTAAGCCACGAGCAGTACTTC,CASSLSHEQYF
TRBJ2-7,.,TRBV5-6,TGTGCCAGCAGGGACAGTAGCTCCTACGAGCAGTACTTC,CASRDSSSYEQYF
TRBJ1-1,.,TRBV7-9,TGTGCCAGCAGCTTACCCCAGTGGAACACTGAAGCTTTCTTT,CASSLPQWNTEAFF
TRBJ1-5,.,TRBV18,TGTGCCAGCTCCCCCCGCGGGCCGGCGGACAATCAGCCCCAGCATTTT,CASSPRGPADNQPQHF
TRBJ2-7,.,TRBV13,TGTGCCAGCAGCCTCCCCTCAGCGTACGAGCAGTACTTC,CASSLPSAYEQYF
TRBJ1-2,TRBD1,TRBV28,TGTGCCAGCGCCGACAGGGGGTATGGCTACACCTTC,CASADRGYGYTF
TRBJ2-6,.,TRBV2,TGTGCCAGCAGCAAAGCCTCTGGGGCCAACGTCCTGACTTTC,CASSKASGANVLTF